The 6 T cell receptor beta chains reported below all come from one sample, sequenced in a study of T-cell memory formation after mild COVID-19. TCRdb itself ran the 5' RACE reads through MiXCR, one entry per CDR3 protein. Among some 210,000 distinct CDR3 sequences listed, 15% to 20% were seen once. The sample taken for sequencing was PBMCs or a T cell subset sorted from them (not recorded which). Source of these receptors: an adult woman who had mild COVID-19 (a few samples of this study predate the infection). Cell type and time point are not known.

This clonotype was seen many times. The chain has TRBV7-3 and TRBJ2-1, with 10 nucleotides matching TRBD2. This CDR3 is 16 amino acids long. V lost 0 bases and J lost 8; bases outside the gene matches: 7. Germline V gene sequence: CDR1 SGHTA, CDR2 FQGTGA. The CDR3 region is CASSLTLVAGGDEQFF. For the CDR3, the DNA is TGTGCCAGCAGCTTAACCTTAGTAGCGGGAGGAGATGAGCAGTTCTTC.

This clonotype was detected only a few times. CDR3 DNA sequence: TGTGCCAGCAGTTTAAAGCAGACGGGGTATGGCTACACCTTC. Its translation is CASSLKQTGYGYTF. The V and J genes are TRBV6-6 and TRBJ1-2; D gene ambiguous. Germline CDR1 and CDR2: MNHNY and SVGAGI (reference sequence). The CDR3 consists of 14 residues. V was clipped by 4 bases and J by 5 bases, with 14 bases between them.

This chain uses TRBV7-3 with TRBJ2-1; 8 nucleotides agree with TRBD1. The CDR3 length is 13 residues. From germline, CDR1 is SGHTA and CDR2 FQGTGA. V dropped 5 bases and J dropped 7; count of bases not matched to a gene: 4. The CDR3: CASSTRQGNEQFF. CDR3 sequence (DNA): TGTGCCAGCAGCACCCGACAGGGGAATGAGCAGTTCTTC.

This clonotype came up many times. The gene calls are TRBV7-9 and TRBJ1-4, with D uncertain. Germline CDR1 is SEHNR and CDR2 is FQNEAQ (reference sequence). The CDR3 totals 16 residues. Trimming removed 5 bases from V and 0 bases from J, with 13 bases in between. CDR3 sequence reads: CASSMGKQPTNEKLFF. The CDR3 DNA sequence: TGTGCCAGCAGCATGGGGAAACAACCAACTAATGAAAAACTGTTTTTT.

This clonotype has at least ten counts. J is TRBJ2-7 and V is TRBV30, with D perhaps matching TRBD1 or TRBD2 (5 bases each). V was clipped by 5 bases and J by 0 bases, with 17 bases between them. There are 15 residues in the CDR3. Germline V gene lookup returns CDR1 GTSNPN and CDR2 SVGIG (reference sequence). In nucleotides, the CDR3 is TGTGCCTGGTCCCTGGGGGTCCAGAGCTCCTACGAGCAGTACTTC. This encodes CAWSLGVQSSYEQYF.

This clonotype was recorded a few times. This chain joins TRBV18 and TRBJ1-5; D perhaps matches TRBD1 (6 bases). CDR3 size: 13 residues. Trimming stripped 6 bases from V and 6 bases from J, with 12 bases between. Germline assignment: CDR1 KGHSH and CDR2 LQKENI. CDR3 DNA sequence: TGTGCCAGCTCTCCTACAGGGAGTCAGCCCCAGCATTTT. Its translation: CASSPTGSQPQHF.